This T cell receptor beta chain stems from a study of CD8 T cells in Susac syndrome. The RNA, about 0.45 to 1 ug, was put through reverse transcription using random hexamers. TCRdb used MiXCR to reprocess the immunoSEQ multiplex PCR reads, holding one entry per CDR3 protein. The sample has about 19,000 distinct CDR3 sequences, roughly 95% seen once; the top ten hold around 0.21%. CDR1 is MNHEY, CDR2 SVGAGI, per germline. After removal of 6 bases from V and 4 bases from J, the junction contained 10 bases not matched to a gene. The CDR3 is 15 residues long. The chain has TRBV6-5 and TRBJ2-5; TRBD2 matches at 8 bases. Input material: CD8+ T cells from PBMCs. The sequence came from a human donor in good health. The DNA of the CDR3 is TGTGCCAGCAGCTCAGGACTAGCAGGGACAGAGACCCAGTACTTC. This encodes CASSSGLAGTETQYF.